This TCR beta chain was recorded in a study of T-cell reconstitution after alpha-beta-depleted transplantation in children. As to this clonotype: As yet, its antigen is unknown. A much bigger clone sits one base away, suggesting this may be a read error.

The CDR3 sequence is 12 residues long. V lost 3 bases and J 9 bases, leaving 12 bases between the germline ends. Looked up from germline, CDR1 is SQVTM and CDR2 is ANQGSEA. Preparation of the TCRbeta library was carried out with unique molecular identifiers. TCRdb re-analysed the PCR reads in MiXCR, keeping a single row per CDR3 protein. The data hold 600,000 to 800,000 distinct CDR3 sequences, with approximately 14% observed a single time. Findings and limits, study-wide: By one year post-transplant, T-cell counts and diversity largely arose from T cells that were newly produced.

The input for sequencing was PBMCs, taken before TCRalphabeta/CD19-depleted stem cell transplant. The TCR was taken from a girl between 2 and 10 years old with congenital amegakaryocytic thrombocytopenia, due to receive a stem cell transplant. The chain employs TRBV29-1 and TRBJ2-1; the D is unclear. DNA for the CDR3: TGCAGCGTTGATGTCCGCGTGGGTGAGCAGTTCTTC. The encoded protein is CSVDVRVGEQFF.